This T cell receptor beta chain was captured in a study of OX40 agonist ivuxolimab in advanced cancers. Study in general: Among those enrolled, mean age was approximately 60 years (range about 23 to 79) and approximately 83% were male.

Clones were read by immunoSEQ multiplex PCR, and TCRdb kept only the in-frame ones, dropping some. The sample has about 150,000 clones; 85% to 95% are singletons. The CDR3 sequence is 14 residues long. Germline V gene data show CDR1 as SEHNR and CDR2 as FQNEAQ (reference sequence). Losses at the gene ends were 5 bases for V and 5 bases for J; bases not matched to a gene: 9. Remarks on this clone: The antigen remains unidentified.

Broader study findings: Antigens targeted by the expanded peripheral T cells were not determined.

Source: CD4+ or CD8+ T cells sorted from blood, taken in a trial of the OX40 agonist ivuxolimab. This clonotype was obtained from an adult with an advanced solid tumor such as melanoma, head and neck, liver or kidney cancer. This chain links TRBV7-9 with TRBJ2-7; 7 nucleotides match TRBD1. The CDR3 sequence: CASSARQGADEQYF. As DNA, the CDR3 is TGTGCCAGCAGCGCCCGACAGGGTGCGGACGAGCAGTACTTC. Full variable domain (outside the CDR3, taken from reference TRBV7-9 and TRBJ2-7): DTGVSQNPRHKITKRGQNVTFRCDPISEHNRLYWYRQTLGQGPEFLTYFQNEAQLEKSRLLSDRFSAERPKGSFSTLEIQRTEQGDSAMYLCASSARQGADEQYFGPGTRLTVT.